This T cell receptor (beta chain) stems from a study of blood T cell repertoires in COVID-19. Study information: The United States, Italy and Spain provided the acute and convalescent COVID-19 samples. PBMCs, B-cell-depleted T cells, or T cells provided the cDNA or gDNA that made up the material.

The authors' processing: Scientists estimated how many nucleated cells there were by amplifying reference gene primers. Sequencing was performed with immunoSEQ multiplex PCR; in TCRdb, only in-frame clones are kept and a portion is missing. The V and J calls and the clone size are those of that table, but D and trimming were determined from the DNA. The table lists hundreds of thousands of clones, roughly 80% of them singletons. The clonotype was recovered from a woman aged 80 or over with acute or convalescent COVID-19. What was sequenced was peripheral blood.

The CDR3 DNA is TGCGCCAGCAGCTTGGAATCCTACGGCTACACCTTC. Translation: CASSLESYGYTF. The rearrangement joins TRBV5-1 to TRBJ1-2, with D hard to call. There are 12 residues in the CDR3. Trimming took 0 bases from V and 8 from J, leaving 8 bases between them. Germline lookup yields CDR1 SGHRS and CDR2 YFSETQ.